This TCR beta chain was identified in a study of human T cells and chemical hapten exposure. Study information: 0.01% DPC was applied to the upper back in patch tests, which were read at 6 days.

The time point here: pre-sensitization, week 0. Treatment specified: therapeutic diphenylcyclopropenone sensitization with weekly scalp DPC. Comment on this clonotype: As yet, its antigen is unknown.

Each CDR3 protein gets one entry after TCRdb re-called the RACE reads with MiXCR. In the table there are more than 300,000 distinct CDR3 sequences, 5.5% of which are singletons. Study findings and constraints: Relative to control repertoires, expanded TCRs gave rise to significantly more large CDR3 similarity clusters.

Germline CDR1 is SEHNR and CDR2 is FQNEAQ (reference sequence). Unmatched junction bases numbered 3, after V lost 2 bases and J lost 2 bases. The CDR3 covers 15 residues. Specimen: whole blood, collected in connection with sensitization to the hapten diphenylcyclopropenone (DPC). This sequence was found in a young woman with alopecia areata. Some clones in this sample may be carry-over from other donors' samples. The chain employs TRBV7-9 and TRBJ2-3, with TRBD2 matching 8 bases. CDR3 nucleotides: TGTGCCAGCAGCTTACGTAGCGGGGTCACAGATACGCAGTATTTT. Translating gives CASSLRSGVTDTQYF.